This is a list of T cell receptor beta chains from one sample in a study of blood T cell repertoires in COVID-19. Clones were sequenced by immunoSEQ multiplex PCR, and TCRdb holds only the in-frame ones, with some missing. The table records about 120,000 clones, around 85% of them present only once. Specimen: peripheral blood. The receptors derive from a man aged 55 to 70 with acute or convalescent COVID-19. CDR3s include the opening cysteine and the closing phenylalanine or tryptophan. The D gene is left open where the match is weak. Some rows mark clone size as missing; the rest say once, few, many or name a class of expanded clone.

TGTGCCAGCAGTCCTCGATCCGGGACTAGCGGCTGGAATGAGCAGTTCTTC,CASSPRSGTSGWNEQFF,TRBD2,TRBJ2-1,.,TRBV7-2
TGTGCCAGCAGTAAAATTGACAGCCCTCTCGGGGAGACCCAGTACTTC,CASSKIDSPLGETQYF,.,TRBJ2-5,once,TRBV28
TGTGCCTGGAAGGGGACTAGCGGGAACGTGAATGAGCAGTTCTTC,CAWKGTSGNVNEQFF,TRBD2,TRBJ2-1,once,TRBV30
TGCGCCAGCAGCCAGGGACAGGGGGCGAGCAATCAGCCCCAGCATTTT,CASSQGQGASNQPQHF,TRBD1,TRBJ1-5,.,TRBV4-1
TGTGCCAGCAGTTCCTTCGGTGCGAGCACAGATACGCAGTATTTT,CASSSFGASTDTQYF,.,TRBJ2-3,.,TRBV28
TGTGCCAGCAGCGGGGGAGCGGGAGCGGGCTACGAGCAGTACTTC,CASSGGAGAGYEQYF,TRBD2,TRBJ2-7,once,TRBV9
TGTGCCAGCAGTCTCACCGGGACAGGGGGGTACGAGCAGTACTTC,CASSLTGTGGYEQYF,TRBD1,TRBJ2-7,.,TRBV28
TGTGCCATCAGTGGGACTAGCGGGAGTGGGAATGAGCAGTTCTTC,CAISGTSGSGNEQFF,TRBD2,TRBJ2-1,.,TRBV10-3
TGCGCCAGCAGCTTGCACAGGGGTTTCGTTGAAGCTTTCTTT,CASSLHRGFVEAFF,TRBD1,TRBJ1-1,few,TRBV5-1
TGTGCCAGCAGTTTAGGAGGACTCCCTAATGAAAAACTGTTTTTT,CASSLGGLPNEKLFF,.,TRBJ1-4,.,TRBV28
TGTGCCACCAGTGATCTTGTGGAAGCGGGCAGGAGCTCCCAAGAGACCCAGTACTTC,CATSDLVEAGRSSQETQYF,.,TRBJ2-5,.,TRBV24-1
TGCAGCGTTGAAAGGGGCGCGGGAGGGGATAATGAGCAGTTCTTC,CSVERGAGGDNEQFF,TRBD2,TRBJ2-1,.,TRBV29-1
TGCGCCAGCAGCTTGCCCCCAGGCGGGAGTGCCTACGAGCAGTACTTC,CASSLPPGGSAYEQYF,TRBD2,TRBJ2-7,.,TRBV5-1
TGCGCCAGCAGCTGGGGGACAGGGATTTTAGTCCACGAGCAGTACTTC,CASSWGTGILVHEQYF,TRBD1,TRBJ2-7,.,TRBV5-1
TGCGCCAGCAGCCCGGACAGGGGGCACACTGAAGCTTTCTTT,CASSPDRGHTEAFF,TRBD1,TRBJ1-1,.,TRBV5-1
TGTGCCAGCAGCGCCACTCGACGGCCAGGAGGCCTAAATGAGCAGTTCTTC,CASSATRRPGGLNEQFF,.,TRBJ2-1,.,TRBV7-3
TGTGCCAGCACCAGCGACGGCTATAGCAATCAGCCCCAGCATTTT,CASTSDGYSNQPQHF,.,TRBJ1-5,.,TRBV28
TGTGCCACCAGTGATTTTGAACAGGGGGCTCACAATGAGCAGTTCTTC,CATSDFEQGAHNEQFF,TRBD1,TRBJ2-1,.,TRBV24-1
TGTGCCAGCAGTCCCCATACAGGGGGCACTGAAGCTTTCTTT,CASSPHTGGTEAFF,TRBD1,TRBJ1-1,.,TRBV28
TGTGCCAGCAGCCCCTCCGCTATGAACTATGGCTACACCTTC,CASSPSAMNYGYTF,.,TRBJ1-2,.,TRBV6-2/TRBV6-3
TGTGCCAGCAGCGTAGGGGGGACTGGCACTGAAGCTTTCTTT,CASSVGGTGTEAFF,.,TRBJ1-1,once,TRBV9
TGTGCCAGCAGCTTAACGGGGGGACTAGCAATAAATGAGCAGTTCTTC,CASSLTGGLAINEQFF,TRBD2,TRBJ2-1,.,TRBV7-3
TGTGCCAGCAGCCCGCGGTATAATCCCTACGAGCAGTACTTC,CASSPRYNPYEQYF,.,TRBJ2-7,.,TRBV7-6
TGTGCCAGCAGCTTAGTAGGGGGCCCCGGGCCGAGCTCCTACGAGCAGTACTTC,CASSLVGGPGPSSYEQYF,TRBD1,TRBJ2-7,.,TRBV7-9
TGTGCCTGGAGTTGGATCTTTCCGGGGGGGACTGAAGCTTTCTTT,CAWSWIFPGGTEAFF,.,TRBJ1-1,.,TRBV30
TGTGCCAGCAGCACCAGGGCGACTAGCGGGAGCGATGAGCAGTTCTTC,CASSTRATSGSDEQFF,TRBD2,TRBJ2-1,.,TRBV7-2
TGCAGCTCCGTGAGGGTTGGAGAGACCCAGTACTTC,CSSVRVGETQYF,.,TRBJ2-5,once,TRBV29-1
TGTGCCAGCAGACAATCCGGGACAGCCAATTACGAGCAGTACTTC,CASRQSGTANYEQYF,TRBD1,TRBJ2-7,.,TRBV2
TGTGCCAGAAGCCACGTCGGGGAGGCCCGACAAGAGACCCAGTACTTC,CARSHVGEARQETQYF,.,TRBJ2-5,once,TRBV5-3
TGTGCCAGCAGTGACGGGACAGAAGGGTCCCAGTACTTC,CASSDGTEGSQYF,TRBD1,TRBJ2-5,.,TRBV2
TGTGCCAGCAGCTATGGGACAGGTAATCAGCCCCAGCATTTT,CASSYGTGNQPQHF,TRBD1,TRBJ1-5,.,TRBV28
TGTGCCAGCAGCTCCGGGACTAGCACGTTCGATGAGCAGTTCTTC,CASSSGTSTFDEQFF,TRBD2,TRBJ2-1,medium-sized,TRBV7-9
TGTGCCAGCATGGGGGACACATACAATCAGCCCCAGCATTTT,CASMGDTYNQPQHF,.,TRBJ1-5,.,TRBV28
TGCGCCAGCAGCACATATACAGGGGGCGCCCCCTACGAGCAGTACTTC,CASSTYTGGAPYEQYF,TRBD1,TRBJ2-7,.,TRBV5-1
TGTGCCAGCAGGGGGCCCAGCCCGAACACCGGGGAGCTGTTTTTT,CASRGPSPNTGELFF,.,TRBJ2-2,once,TRBV9
TGTGCCAGCAGCTTTACCTACGAGCAGTACTTC,CASSFTYEQYF,.,TRBJ2-7,.,TRBV7-3
TGTGCCAGCAGCCCAGGGGGGGTAAACAATGAGCAGTTCTTC,CASSPGGVNNEQFF,.,TRBJ2-1,.,TRBV6-2/TRBV6-3
TGTGCCAGCAGTGGGCACTCCTACGAGCAGTACTTC,CASSGHSYEQYF,.,TRBJ2-7,.,TRBV6-2/TRBV6-3
TGTGCCAGCAGACCTGGGCAAACAGATGAAAAACTGTTTTTT,CASRPGQTDEKLFF,.,TRBJ1-4,.,TRBV7-2
TGCGCCAGCAGCGGAGCGGGAGGAACAGATACGCAGTATTTT,CASSGAGGTDTQYF,TRBD2,TRBJ2-3,.,TRBV5-1
TGCAGCGTTGAGGACTACCTCGCCGGGACAGCCTATGGCTACACCTTC,CSVEDYLAGTAYGYTF,TRBD1,TRBJ1-2,.,TRBV29-1
TGTGCCAGCCAACAGGGTACTGGGGCCAACGTCCTGACTTTC,CASQQGTGANVLTF,.,TRBJ2-6,.,TRBV19